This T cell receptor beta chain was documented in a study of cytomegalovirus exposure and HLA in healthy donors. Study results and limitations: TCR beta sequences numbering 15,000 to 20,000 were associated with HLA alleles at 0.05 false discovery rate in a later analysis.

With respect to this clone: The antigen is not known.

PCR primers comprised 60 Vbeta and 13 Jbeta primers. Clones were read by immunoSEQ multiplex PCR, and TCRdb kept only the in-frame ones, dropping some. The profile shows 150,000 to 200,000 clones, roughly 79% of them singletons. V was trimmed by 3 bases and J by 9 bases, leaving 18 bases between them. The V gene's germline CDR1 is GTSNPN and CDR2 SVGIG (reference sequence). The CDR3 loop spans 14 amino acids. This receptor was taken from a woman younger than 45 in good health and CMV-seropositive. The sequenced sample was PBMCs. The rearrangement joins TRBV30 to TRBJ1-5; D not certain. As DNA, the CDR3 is TGTGCCTGGAGAAGAGGACTTAGGGATGGGCCCCAGCATTTT. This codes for CAWRRGLRDGPQHF.